The 5 T cell receptor beta chains given below trace back to one sample, sequenced in a study of T cells in Graves' hyperthyroidism and ophthalmopathy. Amplified TCR beta CDR3 regions derived from RNA transcripts. TCR CDR3 regions were first amplified by RT-PCR with HTBI primers. TCRdb re-called the multiplex PCR reads through MiXCR, storing one row per CDR3 protein. The data show about 600,000 distinct CDR3 sequences, about 14% seen once. Sequenced sample: blood. These receptors originate from a woman aged 50 to 60 with Graves' ophthalmopathy.

There are many counts of this clonotype. In DNA, the CDR3 is TGCGCCAGCAGCTTGGGGGAAACAGCGAACACTGAAGCTTTCTTT. Translated: CASSLGETANTEAFF. The V and J genes are TRBV5-1 and TRBJ1-1; no clear D. The CDR3 length is 15 residues. CDR1 and CDR2 from the germline V gene are SGHRS and YFSETQ. V lost 0 bases to trimming and J lost 1 base, with 10 bases between them.

The rearrangement uses TRBV27 and TRBJ2-7; 7 nucleotides line up with TRBD1. The V gene's germline CDR1 is MNHEY and CDR2 SMNVEV (reference sequence). V was clipped by 3 bases and J by 7 bases; unmatched bases: 9. The CDR3 covers 14 residues. Here the CDR3 reads CASSFVDRATEQYF. DNA of the CDR3: TGTGCCAGCAGTTTCGTCGACAGGGCGACTGAGCAGTACTTC.

This chain joins TRBV19 and TRBJ2-1; TRBD2 aligns across 7 bases. Germline V gene lookup returns CDR1 LNHDA and CDR2 SQIVND (reference sequence). V shed 3 bases, J shed 5 bases, and the junction held 4 bases outside the gene matches. This CDR3 comprises 14 residues. The CDR3 bases are TGTGCCAGTAGTATGCGGGAGATTCACAATGAGCAGTTCTTC. It is translated as CASSMREIHNEQFF.

The chain joins TRBV7-9 to TRBJ2-1; D may match TRBD1 or TRBD2 (5 bases each). Germline V CDR1 and CDR2: SEHNR, FQNEAQ (reference sequence). The CDR3 runs 15 residues. The ends were cut back, 7 bases at V and 4 bases at J, with 17 bases in the middle. CDR3 sequence reads: CASTNRDQLYNEQFF. The CDR3 region has the DNA TGTGCCAGCACCAATCGGGACCAGTTATACAATGAGCAGTTCTTC. Based on the CDR3 plus reference TRBV7-9 and TRBJ2-1, the full variable domain is DTGVSQNPRHKITKRGQNVTFRCDPISEHNRLYWYRQTLGQGPEFLTYFQNEAQLEKSRLLSDRFSAERPKGSFSTLEIQRTEQGDSAMYLCASTNRDQLYNEQFFGPGTRLTVL.

This clonotype was seen a few times. At one end, the junction sequence differs from germline, possibly due to a read error. This sequence joins TRBV7-8 and TRBJ2-1; perhaps TRBD2 as D (5 bases). This CDR3 comprises 12 residues. In germline, CDR1 is SGHVS, CDR2 FQNEAQ. The CDR3 DNA reads TGTGCCAGCAGCTTAGAGATGGACTCCCCGCTCTTC. Amino acids: CASSLEMDSPLF.